The 30 T cell receptor beta chains in this list originate from one sample, sequenced in a study of cytomegalovirus exposure and HLA in healthy donors (TCRdb year 2017). Library method: the immunoSEQ multiplex PCR assay. For the multiplex PCR, a mixture combining 60 forward primers for TCR Vbeta segments and 13 reverse primers for TCR Jbeta segments was used. Imported from immuneACCESS, the table was reduced by TCRdb to in-frame sequences with V and J called. These copies leave out some clones; in studies compared against another copy, an unresolved V gene accounts for under half, and the cause of the remainder is not known. This sample has approximately 90,000 clones in its table, and about 8% of those were observed once. The ten top clones hold about 2.3% of the sample. The specimen sequenced was PBMCs. The origin of the receptors is a man over 45 in good health and CMV-seronegative.

V gene TRBV27 combines with J gene TRBJ2-1, with 16 bases lining up with TRBD2. Trimming at V came to 6 bases and at J to 4 bases, leaving 9 bases not matched to a gene. CDR3 length: 18 residues. Germline V lookup: CDR1 MNHEY, CDR2 SMNVEV (reference sequence). The CDR3 loop reads CASSPGTSGGEPYNEQFF. The CDR3 region has the DNA TGTGCCAGCAGCCCAGGGACTAGCGGGGGGGAACCATACAATGAGCAGTTCTTC.

This clone was picked up a small number of times. The chain couples TRBV7-6 to TRBJ2-7, with TRBD1 identical over 8 bases. Germline loops: CDR1 SGHVS, CDR2 FNYEAQ. CDR3 length: 15 amino acids. V trimming: 5 bases; J trimming: 1 base; junction bases outside the gene matches: 7. The CDR3 DNA is TGTGCCAGCAGCCCGACAGGGGCGGGATCCTACGAGCAGTACTTC. This codes for CASSPTGAGSYEQYF.

This clone came up a few times. The rearrangement uses TRBV4-1 and TRBJ2-1; 9 bases align to TRBD2. The germline V gene has CDR1 MGHRA and CDR2 YSYEKL. The trim removed 8 bases at V and 4 bases at J, leaving 9 bases unmatched. The CDR3 contains 15 residues. The CDR3 here is CASGLGLASYNEQFF. CDR3 bases: TGCGCCAGCGGACTGGGACTAGCCTCGTACAATGAGCAGTTCTTC.

This clone has more than one count but fewer than ten. The chain has TRBV7-2 and TRBJ2-6; D is ambiguous. V lost 4 bases to trimming and J lost 2 bases, with 6 bases between them. Per germline, CDR1 SGHTA and CDR2 FQGNSA. The CDR3 extends over 14 amino acids. This chain's CDR3 is CASSSSPGANVLTF. In DNA, the CDR3 is TGTGCCAGCAGCTCGTCCCCTGGGGCCAACGTCCTGACTTTC.

This clone was seen a handful of times. This chain connects TRBV6-5 to TRBJ1-2; 10 nucleotides agree with TRBD1. The CDR3 covers 15 residues. Germline V gene sequence: CDR1 MNHEY, CDR2 SVGAGI. The V and J ends lost 5 bases and 3 bases, in that order; junction bases with no gene match: 6. The CDR3 reads CASSTGTGDHYGYTF. The CDR3 DNA is TGTGCCAGCAGTACCGGGACAGGGGACCACTATGGCTACACCTTC.

This chain links TRBV12-5 with TRBJ2-3, with a weak D call TRBD2 (7 bases). This CDR3 has 21 residues. CDR1 and CDR2 (germline): LGHNT, FRNRAP. V lost 0 bases to trimming and J lost 2 bases, with 27 bases between them. As DNA, the CDR3 is TGTGCTAGTGGTTTGGTACTCTCATATTGGGGGGGGGCGGTGGTCACAGATACGCAGTATTTT. As protein: CASGLVLSYWGGAVVTDTQYF.

The chain uses TRBV7-9 and TRBJ2-2; TRBD1 matches 7 bases. This CDR3 is built from 14 residues. The germline CDR1 and CDR2 sequences are SEHNR and FQNEAQ (reference sequence). The J segment lost 7 bases and the V segment lost 5 bases, leaving 7 bases of the junction unmatched. The CDR3: CASSLRGTIGELFF. In nucleotides, the CDR3 is TGTGCCAGCAGCCTCAGGGGGACAATCGGGGAGCTGTTTTTT.

This chain uses TRBV5-4 with TRBJ2-2, with TRBD1 identical over 9 bases. J was trimmed by 6 bases and V by 5 bases; bases with no gene match: 8. Germline CDR1 and CDR2: SGHNT and YYREEE (reference sequence). The length of the CDR3 is 15 residues. CDR3 in amino acids: CASSRNRGRSGELFF. CDR3 bases: TGTGCCAGCAGTCGAAACAGGGGGCGATCCGGGGAGCTGTTTTTT.

The table lists this clone with a few counts. This rearrangement joins TRBV5-4 to TRBJ1-1; no firm D call. Trimming took 4 bases from V and 0 from J, leaving 19 bases between them. Germline assignment: CDR1 SGHNT and CDR2 YYREEE (reference sequence). CDR3 length: 17 residues. The DNA of the CDR3 is TGTGCCAGCAGCCCCCCGGGATCCGTTTTAATGAACACTGAAGCTTTCTTT. This translates into CASSPPGSVLMNTEAFF.

This chain links TRBV6-6 with TRBJ2-1; 7 nucleotides line up with TRBD1. The CDR3 spans 14 residues. V shed 5 bases and J 8 bases; nucleotides not matched to a gene: 9. Germline lookup yields CDR1 MNHNY and CDR2 SVGAGI (reference sequence). The CDR3 sequence is CASSTYRGGDEQFF. For the CDR3, the DNA is TGTGCCAGCAGTACATATAGAGGGGGCGATGAGCAGTTCTTC.

This clone turned up a few times. V is TRBV28 and J is TRBJ1-2, with TRBD1 matching over 8 bases. CDR3 length equals 16 residues. From germline, CDR1 is MDHEN and CDR2 SYDVKM. The V and J ends lost 4 bases and 1 base, in that order; junction bases with no gene match: 8. The CDR3 spells CASSSPRTGLNYGYTF. The CDR3 bases are TGTGCCAGCAGTTCCCCTAGGACAGGGCTTAACTATGGCTACACCTTC.

This clone was observed a handful of times. At one of its ends the junction is not consistent with the germline gene, which may arise from a read error. The chain couples TRBV6-9 to TRBJ1-6; D may be TRBD1 (6 bases). Germline values: CDR1 MNHGY, CDR2 SVAAGI. The CDR3 is made up of 14 amino acids. The CDR3 here is CASRNREGNSPLLF. Here the CDR3 DNA reads TGTGCCAGCAGAAACAGGGAGGGAAATTCACCCCTCCTCTTT.

The chain uses TRBV15 and TRBJ2-1, with 8 bases lining up with TRBD2. The trim removed 5 bases at V and 7 bases at J, leaving 7 bases unmatched. Germline V CDR1 and CDR2: LNHNV, YYDKDF (reference sequence). The CDR3 contains 14 residues. For the CDR3, the DNA is TGTGCCACCAGCTCGGGGGGGGAGGCGAATGAGCAGTTCTTC. This encodes CATSSGGEANEQFF.

This clone was seen more than once but under ten times. The chain uses TRBV10-3 and TRBJ1-1; the match to TRBD1 covers 9 bases. This CDR3 is built from 15 residues. Germline V lookup: CDR1 ENHRY, CDR2 SYGVKD. V was pared by 6 bases and J by 0 bases, with 5 bases of the junction left unmatched. The CDR3, as DNA: TGTGCCATCAGGGGACAGGGAATAATGAACACTGAAGCTTTCTTT. This codes for CAIRGQGIMNTEAFF.

The J gene is TRBJ2-5, the V gene TRBV5-4, with 9 bases aligning to TRBD1. CDR3 length equals 14 residues. The ends lost 5 bases at V and 2 bases at J; junction bases unmatched: 4. The germline V gene has CDR1 SGHNT and CDR2 YYREEE (reference sequence). CDR3 sequence: CASRGDREQETQYF. In DNA form, the CDR3 reads TGTGCCAGCAGGGGGGACAGGGAGCAAGAGACCCAGTACTTC.

The CDR3 protein is CASSFGGGSGNTIYF. In nucleotides, the CDR3 is TGTGCCAGCAGCTTCGGTGGTGGCTCTGGAAACACCATATATTTT. The chain employs TRBV11-2 and TRBJ1-3; D unclear. The CDR3 consists of 15 residues. Trimming took 3 bases from V and 0 from J, leaving 9 bases between them. In germline, CDR1 is SGHAT, CDR2 FQNNGV.

V gene TRBV27 combines with J gene TRBJ2-7; D call uncertain. Trimming shortened V by 0 bases and J by 0 bases, and 6 bases separated the two germline ends. Per the germline V gene, CDR1 is MNHEY and CDR2 is SMNVEV (reference sequence). The CDR3 length is 14 residues. CDR3 amino acids: CASSLSFSSYEQYF. Written as DNA, the CDR3 is TGTGCCAGCAGTTTATCGTTTAGCTCCTACGAGCAGTACTTC.

The CDR3 is CTSSQARDRGRKNIQYF. As DNA, the CDR3 is TGCACCAGCAGCCAAGCCCGGGACAGGGGGCGAAAAAACATTCAGTACTTC. The chain is built from TRBV1 and TRBJ2-4; TRBD1 is the table's D call and was not checked against the DNA. TRBV1 counts as a pseudogene. The CDR3 is made up of 17 amino acids.

This clone was observed a few times. The sample has other DNA sequences that encode this CDR3 too. J is TRBJ1-1 and V is TRBV14, with D maybe TRBD1 (6 bases). V was cut by 6 bases and J by 1 base, with 9 bases left in between. The germline V gene has CDR1 SGHDN and CDR2 FVKESK. CDR3 length: 13 residues. The CDR3 DNA sequence: TGTGCCAGCAGTGAACAGGGGAACACTGAAGCTTTCTTT. It specifies CASSEQGNTEAFF.

This clone was counted only a few times. The rearrangement uses TRBV19 and TRBJ2-2, with D unresolved. CDR1 and CDR2 from the germline V gene are LNHDA and SQIVND (reference sequence). V lost 10 bases and J lost 2, with 11 bases in between. The CDR3 has 13 residues. The CDR3 nucleotides read TGTGCCACAACGAGGCACAACACCGGGGAGCTGTTTTTT. It encodes CATTRHNTGELFF.

V is TRBV7-2 and J is TRBJ1-3; no clear D. The CDR3 is 15 amino acids. The germline V gene encodes CDR1 SGHTA and CDR2 FQGNSA. With 1 base removed from V and 1 base from J, the gap between germline ends came to 8 bases. Here the CDR3 reads CASSLDLRSGNTIYF. Written as DNA, the CDR3 is TGTGCCAGCAGCTTAGATCTTAGATCTGGAAACACCATATATTTT.

This clone was recorded a few times. The chain uses TRBV11-2 and TRBJ2-7, with a tentative D call TRBD1 (6 bases). Trimming pared 5 bases from V and 6 bases from J, leaving 14 bases between. Germline V gene data show CDR1 as SGHAT and CDR2 as FQNNGV. The CDR3 runs 13 residues. The CDR3 loop reads CASSKDRWSEQYF. The DNA of the CDR3 is TGTGCCAGCAGCAAGGACAGATGGAGCGAGCAGTACTTC.

The V gene is TRBV7-3, the J gene TRBJ2-3; 7 nucleotides agree with TRBD2. CDR3 size: 15 residues. Germline V gene data show CDR1 as SGHTA and CDR2 as FQGTGA. The J segment lost 2 bases and the V segment lost 6 bases, leaving 8 bases of the junction unmatched. The CDR3: CASRRTGTNTDTQYF. CDR3 nucleotides: TGTGCCAGCAGGCGAACCGGGACTAACACAGATACGCAGTATTTT.

This chain connects TRBV7-9 to TRBJ2-2; 9 bases agree with TRBD2. The CDR3 is made up of 16 amino acids. V lost 4 bases to trimming and J lost 6 bases; unmatched junction nucleotides: 9. Germline V gives CDR1 SEHNR, CDR2 FQNEAQ (reference sequence). The CDR3 DNA follows: TGTGCCAGCAGCTCCCCCGCGGGGGGGCCGGCCGGGGAGCTGTTTTTT. It yields the protein CASSSPAGGPAGELFF.

This rearrangement joins TRBV5-3 to TRBJ1-2; D may be TRBD1 (6 bases). TRBV5-3 counts as an open reading frame of uncertain function. V was trimmed by 3 bases and J by 4 bases, leaving 25 bases between them. The CDR3 is made up of 18 amino acids. The CDR3 protein is CARSSIYSTGLEVYGYTF. The CDR3 DNA is TGTGCCAGAAGCTCAATATACTCCACAGGGCTCGAAGTCTATGGCTACACCTTC.

This chain links TRBV7-9 with TRBJ2-7; D perhaps matches TRBD1 (5 bases). This CDR3 region has 14 residues. The V end lost 0 bases, the J end lost 5 bases, and 11 bases lay between the germline ends. Germline V lookup: CDR1 SEHNR, CDR2 FQNEAQ (reference sequence). Written as DNA, the CDR3 is TGTGCCAGCAGCTTAGCGGAAGGACAACACGAGCAGTACTTC. This gives the protein CASSLAEGQHEQYF.

A few counts support this clone. This chain links TRBV4-2 with TRBJ1-4; TRBD1 aligns across 7 bases. The CDR3 consists of 14 residues. CDR1 and CDR2 (germline): LGHNA, YNFKEQ. The J segment lost 8 bases and the V segment lost 6 bases, leaving 9 bases of the junction unmatched. The CDR3 spells CASRQEGAREKLFF. The CDR3 bases are TGTGCCAGCAGACAGGAGGGGGCGAGGGAAAAACTGTTTTTT.

This clone was observed a few times. The gene calls are TRBV9 and TRBJ2-3, with a weak D call TRBD1 (5 bases). The ends were cut back, 0 bases at V and 2 bases at J, with 10 bases in the middle. This CDR3 is 15 amino acids long. Germline CDR1 and CDR2: SGDLS and YYNGEE. The DNA for the CDR3 is TGTGCCAGCAGCGTAGCTGGGGCCCCCACAGATACGCAGTATTTT. Its protein is CASSVAGAPTDTQYF.

Details on this clone: Germline and junction disagree at one end, which may indicate a read error. This chain joins TRBV7-7 and TRBJ1-1; the D is unclear. The CDR3 spans 14 residues. CDR1 SSHAT and CDR2 FNYEAQ come from the germline V gene (reference sequence). As DNA, the CDR3 is TGTGCTAGCAGCACTAACCGGGGAAACACTGAAGCTTTCTTT. It yields the protein CASSTNRGNTEAFF.

V is TRBV2 and J is TRBJ2-7; TRBD1 agrees at 8 bases. Trimming took 7 bases from V and 4 from J; bases not matched to a gene: 12. The V gene's germline CDR1 is SNHLY and CDR2 FYNNEI. The CDR3 spans 15 residues. In nucleotides, the CDR3 is TGTGCCAGCACCGAAGTCCCAGGGGGCGCGTACGAGCAGTACTTC. Residues: CASTEVPGGAYEQYF.